This is a list of T cell receptor beta chains from one sample in a study of radiotherapy plus CTLA-4 blockade in lung cancer. TCRdb's table, derived via immunoSEQ multiplex PCR, lists solely in-frame clones and lacks some. Of approximately 48,000 clones in the sample, 70% to 90% are singletons; the top ten hold more than 4%. Sequences were derived from peripheral blood, sampled from a patient treated with radiotherapy plus ipilimumab. Receptor source: a human donor with non-small cell lung cancer whose response to radiotherapy plus ipilimumab could not be evaluated. CDR3s include the opening cysteine and the closing phenylalanine or tryptophan. A D gene is named only where the DNA matches it firmly. Expanded clones are given a class, and other clones once, few, many or no size at all.

>.|.|TRBJ1-1|TRBV27
CASSPRGYGTEAFF
TGTGCCAGCAGTCCAAGGGGGTATGGCACTGAAGCTTTCTTT
>TRBD1|.|TRBJ2-7|TRBV6-1
CASSDVGTASYEQYF
TGTGCCAGCAGTGATGTCGGGACAGCTTCCTACGAGCAGTACTTC
>TRBD2|few|TRBJ2-1|TRBV2
CASSETSGSQNEQFF
TGTGCCAGCAGTGAAACTAGCGGGAGTCAAAATGAGCAGTTCTTC
>TRBD1|.|TRBJ2-7|TRBV18
CASSPDRLREQYF
TGTGCCAGCTCACCGGACAGGTTGAGGGAGCAGTACTTC
>TRBD2|.|TRBJ2-5|TRBV5-6
CASSFGTSGRKETQYF
TGTGCCAGCAGCTTCGGGACTAGCGGGAGGAAAGAGACCCAGTACTTC
>.|.|TRBJ1-3|TRBV7-9
CASTIFRTVGNTIYF
TGTGCCAGCACCATATTCAGGACAGTGGGAAACACCATATATTTT
>TRBD2|few|TRBJ2-7|TRBV6-5
CASSTLAERWEQYF
TGTGCCAGCAGTACCCTAGCGGAGCGGTGGGAGCAGTACTTC
>.|.|TRBJ2-2|TRBV27
CASSFGATNTGELFF
TGTGCCAGCAGTTTTGGAGCAACGAACACCGGGGAGCTGTTTTTT
>TRBD1|.|TRBJ2-1|TRBV28
CASSPGQGRYNEQFF
TGTGCCAGCAGTCCAGGACAGGGACGGTACAATGAGCAGTTCTTC
>TRBD1|once|TRBJ1-2|TRBV7-2
CASSSSETGKHTF
TGTGCCAGCAGCTCTTCCGAGACAGGGAAACACACCTTC
>TRBD2|.|TRBJ2-7|TRBV10-3
CAISPGGPKSEQYF
TGTGCCATCAGTCCGGGAGGGCCGAAATCGGAGCAGTACTTC
>.|once|TRBJ2-6|TRBV27
CASSLSGAGANVLTF
TGTGCCAGCAGTTTATCAGGGGCGGGGGCCAACGTCCTGACTTTC
>.|few|TRBJ2-1|TRBV7-9
CASSPPLRLGNEQFF
TGTGCCAGCAGCCCCCCCTTAAGGCTAGGTAATGAGCAGTTCTTC
>TRBD1|.|TRBJ1-4|TRBV5-5
CASSLDFLRGTNEKLFF
TGTGCCAGCAGCTTGGATTTCCTCAGGGGGACTAATGAAAAACTGTTTTTT
>.|.|TRBJ1-3|TRBV28
CASSRDQGAGNTIYF
TGTGCCAGCAGTCGAGACCAGGGTGCGGGAAACACCATATATTTT
>TRBD2|.|TRBJ2-3|TRBV11-2
CASSLRGSGTDTQYF
TGTGCCAGCAGCCTTCGAGGTAGCGGGACAGATACGCAGTATTTT
>.|once|TRBJ2-7|TRBV19
CASSIGGSYEQYF
TGTGCCAGTAGTATCGGGGGCTCCTACGAGCAGTACTTC
>.|.|TRBJ1-1|TRBV19
CASSLGTPNTEAFF
TGTGCCAGTAGCCTCGGGACTCCGAACACTGAAGCTTTCTTT
>.|.|TRBJ1-2|TRBV7-2
CASSSRTLGVGSYGYTF
TGTGCCAGCAGCTCCAGAACTCTTGGGGTCGGGAGCTATGGCTACACCTTC
>TRBD2|.|TRBJ2-1|TRBV28
CASSLAAGGGVHNEQFF
TGTGCCAGCAGTTTAGCTGCGGGAGGGGGGGTCCACAATGAGCAGTTCTTC
>TRBD2|few|TRBJ2-3|TRBV5-1
CASSLVSTAGGPDTQYF
TGCGCCAGCAGCTTAGTCTCTACGGCGGGAGGGCCAGATACGCAGTATTTT
>.|.|TRBJ2-7|TRBV5-5
CASSSSPGKGSIEQYF
TGTGCCAGCAGCTCATCCCCGGGAAAGGGCTCTATCGAGCAGTACTTC
>.|few|TRBJ2-7|TRBV6-6
CASSLRVYEQYF
TGTGCCAGCAGTCTCCGGGTCTACGAGCAGTACTTC
>TRBD2|once|TRBJ2-7|TRBV7-2
CASSQTGTSGTHEQYF
TGTGCCAGCAGCCAGACCGGGACTAGCGGGACCCACGAGCAGTACTTC
>TRBD1|.|TRBJ1-1|TRBV7-2
CASSALGGWNTEAFF
TGTGCCAGCAGCGCATTAGGGGGCTGGAACACTGAAGCTTTCTTT
>.|once|TRBJ2-5|TRBV5-1
CASSLEGHDQETQYF
TGCGCCAGCAGCTTGGAGGGACACGACCAAGAGACCCAGTACTTC
>TRBD2|once|TRBJ2-3|TRBV10-3
CAIEATAREAGPGDTQYF
TGTGCCATCGAAGCTACCGCGCGGGAGGCAGGACCAGGGGATACGCAGTATTTT
>TRBD2|.|TRBJ2-3|TRBV4-1
CASSQDSHHSGSITDTQYF
TGCGCCAGCAGCCAAGATAGTCACCACAGCGGGAGCATCACAGATACGCAGTATTTT
>.|.|TRBJ1-1|TRBV7-2
CASSVSRDTEAFF
TGTGCCAGCAGCGTTTCCAGGGACACTGAAGCTTTCTTT
>TRBD2|.|TRBJ2-3|TRBV7-2
CASSSPTSGTKLTDTQYF
TGTGCCAGCAGCTCTCCCACTAGCGGGACCAAACTCACAGATACGCAGTATTTT
>TRBD1|.|TRBJ2-3|TRBV30
CAWLTGVTDTQYF
TGTGCCTGGCTGACAGGGGTAACAGATACGCAGTATTTT
>.|.|TRBJ1-2|TRBV14
CASSQRPTGVDGGYTF
TGTGCCAGCAGCCAACGACCCACCGGGGTAGATGGTGGCTACACCTTC
>TRBD1|.|TRBJ2-7|TRBV27
CASGIQGASYEQYF
TGTGCCAGCGGGATACAGGGGGCTAGTTACGAGCAGTACTTC
>TRBD2|.|TRBJ2-3|TRBV19
CASTRTSGSATDTQYF
TGTGCCAGTACCAGGACTAGCGGGAGTGCGACAGATACGCAGTATTTT
>TRBD2|.|TRBJ2-7|TRBV7-2
CASSQPGLAVEQYF
TGTGCCAGCAGCCAACCGGGACTAGCGGTAGAGCAGTACTTC
>.|.|TRBJ1-1|TRBV7-9
CASRLDTTEAFF
TGTGCCAGCAGGTTGGACACGACTGAAGCTTTCTTT
>TRBD2|.|TRBJ2-1|TRBV19
CASSIAGGDNEQFF
TGTGCCAGTAGTATAGCGGGAGGGGACAATGAGCAGTTCTTC
>TRBD2|few|TRBJ2-7|TRBV10-3
CAISGIAGGSSYEQYF
TGTGCCATCAGTGGAATAGCGGGAGGGAGCTCCTACGAGCAGTACTTC
>TRBD1|.|TRBJ2-3|TRBV30
CAWDLGQGAPDTQYF
TGTGCCTGGGATTTGGGACAGGGGGCACCAGATACGCAGTATTTT
>TRBD1|.|TRBJ1-2|TRBV18
CASSPETGDYGYTF
TGTGCCAGCTCACCTGAGACAGGGGACTATGGCTACACCTTC
>TRBD1|.|TRBJ2-1|TRBV28
CASSIDRGPYNEQFF
TGTGCCAGCAGTATTGACAGGGGGCCCTACAATGAGCAGTTCTTC
>.|.|TRBJ2-7|TRBV6-6
CASSQLVREQYF
TGTGCCAGCAGTCAACTCGTCCGCGAGCAGTACTTC
>TRBD1|.|TRBJ2-7|TRBV6-1
CASSTQTGGAYEQYF
TGTGCCAGCAGTACTCAGACAGGGGGTGCGTACGAGCAGTACTTC
>TRBD1|.|TRBJ1-5|TRBV6-5
CASRPGQGNQPQHF
TGTGCCAGCAGGCCGGGACAGGGCAATCAGCCCCAGCATTTT
>.|.|TRBJ1-5|TRBV18
CASSPARGQPQHF
TGTGCCAGCTCACCGGCGCGGGGTCAGCCCCAGCATTTT
>TRBD1|.|TRBJ1-2|TRBV4-2
CASSLVPDRDYGYTF
TGTGCCAGCAGCTTGGTCCCAGACAGGGACTATGGCTACACCTTC
>TRBD1|.|TRBJ2-2|TRBV9
CASSEGQGANTGELFF
TGTGCCAGCAGCGAAGGACAGGGGGCGAACACCGGGGAGCTGTTTTTT
>.|once|TRBJ1-1|TRBV7-9
CASSLQGGNTEAFF
TGTGCCAGCAGCCTACAGGGCGGGAACACTGAAGCTTTCTTT
>TRBD1|.|TRBJ2-3|TRBV6-1
CASSQRTGEGDTQYF
TGTGCCAGCAGTCAGCGGACAGGGGAAGGGGATACGCAGTATTTT
>TRBD1|.|TRBJ2-2|TRBV18
CASSPGTGTLAGELFF
TGTGCCAGCTCTCCCGGGACAGGGACTCTCGCCGGGGAGCTGTTTTTT